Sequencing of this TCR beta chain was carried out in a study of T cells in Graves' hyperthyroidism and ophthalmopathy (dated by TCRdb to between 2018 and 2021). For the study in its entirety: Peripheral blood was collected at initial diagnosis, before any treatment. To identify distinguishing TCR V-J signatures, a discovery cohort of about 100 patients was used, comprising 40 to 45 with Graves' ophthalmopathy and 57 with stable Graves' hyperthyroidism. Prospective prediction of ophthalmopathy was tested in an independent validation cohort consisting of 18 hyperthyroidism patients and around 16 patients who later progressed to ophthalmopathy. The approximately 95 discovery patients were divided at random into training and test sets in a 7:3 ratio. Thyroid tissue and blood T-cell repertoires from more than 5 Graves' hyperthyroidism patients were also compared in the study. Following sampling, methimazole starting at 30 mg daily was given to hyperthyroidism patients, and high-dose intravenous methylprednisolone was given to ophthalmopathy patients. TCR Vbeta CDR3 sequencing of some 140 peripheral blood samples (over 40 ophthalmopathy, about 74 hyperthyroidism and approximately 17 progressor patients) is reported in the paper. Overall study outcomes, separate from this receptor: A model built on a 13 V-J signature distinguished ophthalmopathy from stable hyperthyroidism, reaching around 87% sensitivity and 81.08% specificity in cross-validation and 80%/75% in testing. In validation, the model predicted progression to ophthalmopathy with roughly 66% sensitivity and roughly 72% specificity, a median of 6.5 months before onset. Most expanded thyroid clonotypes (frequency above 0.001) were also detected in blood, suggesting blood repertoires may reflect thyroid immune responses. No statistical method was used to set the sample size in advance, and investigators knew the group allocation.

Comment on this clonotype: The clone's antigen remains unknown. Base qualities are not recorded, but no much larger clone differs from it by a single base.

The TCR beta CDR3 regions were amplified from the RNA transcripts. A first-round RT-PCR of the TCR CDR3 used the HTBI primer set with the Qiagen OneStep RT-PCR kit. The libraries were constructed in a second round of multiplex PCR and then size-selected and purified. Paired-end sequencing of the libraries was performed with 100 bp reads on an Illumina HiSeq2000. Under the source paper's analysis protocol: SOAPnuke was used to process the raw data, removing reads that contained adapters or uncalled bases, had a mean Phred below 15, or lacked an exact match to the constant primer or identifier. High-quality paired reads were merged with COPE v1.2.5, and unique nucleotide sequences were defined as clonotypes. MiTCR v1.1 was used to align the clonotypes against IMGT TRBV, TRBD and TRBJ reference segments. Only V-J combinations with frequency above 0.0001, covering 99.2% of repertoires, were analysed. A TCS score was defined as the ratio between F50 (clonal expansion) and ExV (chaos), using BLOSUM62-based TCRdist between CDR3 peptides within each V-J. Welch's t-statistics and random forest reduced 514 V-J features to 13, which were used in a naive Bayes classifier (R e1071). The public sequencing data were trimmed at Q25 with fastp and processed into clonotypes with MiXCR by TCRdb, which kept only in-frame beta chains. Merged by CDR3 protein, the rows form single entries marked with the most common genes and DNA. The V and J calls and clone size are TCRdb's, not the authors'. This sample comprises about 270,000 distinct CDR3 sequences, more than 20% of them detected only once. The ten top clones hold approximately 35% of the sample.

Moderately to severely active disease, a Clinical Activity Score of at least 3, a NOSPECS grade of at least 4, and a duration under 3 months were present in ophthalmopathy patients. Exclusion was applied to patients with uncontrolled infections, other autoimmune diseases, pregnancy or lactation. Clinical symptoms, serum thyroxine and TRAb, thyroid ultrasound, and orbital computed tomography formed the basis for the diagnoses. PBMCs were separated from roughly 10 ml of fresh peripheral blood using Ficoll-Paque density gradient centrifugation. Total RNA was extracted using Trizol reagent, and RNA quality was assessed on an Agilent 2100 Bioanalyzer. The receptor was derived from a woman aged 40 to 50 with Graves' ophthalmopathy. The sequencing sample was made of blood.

The DNA is TGCGCCAGCAGCTTTGGCGGTGAGAAAGAGACCCAGTACTTC. This codes for CASSFGGEKETQYF. The chain uses TRBV5-1 and TRBJ2-5; the D gene remains uncertain. CDR1 and CDR2 are drawn from the germline V gene: SGHRS, YFSETQ. V is shortened by 2 bases, J by 3 bases, and the region joining them spans 11 bases. Measured from the cysteine to the phenylalanine, the CDR3 is 14 residues long. Of all the DNA, just the CDR3 is kept, 42 bases in frame from base 1.